This is a list of T cell receptor beta chains from one sample in a study of cytomegalovirus exposure and HLA in healthy donors. Sequencing was performed with immunoSEQ multiplex PCR; in TCRdb, only in-frame clones are kept and a portion is missing. The repertoire has roughly 120,000 clones, 70% to 80% of them found once; the top ten carry about 2%. Sequencing was performed on PBMCs. The receptors come from a man younger than 35 in good health and CMV-seronegative. The CDR3 runs from the conserved cysteine through the conserved F or W. Each record gives: V gene, clone size, D gene, J gene, CDR3 protein, CDR3 DNA. D genes are given only for firm matches. Expanded clones get a size class; other rows say once, few or many, or leave the size out.

TRBV7-8	.	TRBD2	TRBJ2-7	CASSDGGGPSEQYF	TGTGCCAGCAGTGATGGGGGAGGGCCCTCCGAGCAGTACTTC
TRBV6-5	few	.	TRBJ1-1	CASTGFTEAFF	TGTGCCAGCACGGGGTTCACTGAAGCTTTCTTT
TRBV6-1	few	TRBD1	TRBJ1-5	CASRFDRGAGQPQHF	TGTGCCAGCAGATTCGACAGGGGGGCCGGTCAGCCCCAGCATTTT
TRBV7-9	.	.	TRBJ1-1	CASSLNRNTEAFF	TGTGCCAGCAGCCTAAACAGGAACACTGAAGCTTTCTTT
TRBV5-5	few	.	TRBJ1-1	CASSYQGSSEAFF	TGTGCCAGCAGCTACCAGGGGAGTAGTGAAGCTTTCTTT
TRBV7-9	.	TRBD2	TRBJ2-3	CASSLIEREEITDTQYF	TGTGCCAGCAGCCTTATCGAGCGGGAGGAAATCACAGATACGCAGTATTTT
TRBV6-1	many	TRBD1	TRBJ1-4	CASGDREVEKLFF	TGTGCCAGCGGGGACAGGGAAGTTGAAAAACTGTTTTTT
TRBV19	.	.	TRBJ2-7	CASKEDSLSRSYEQYF	TGTGCCAGTAAGGAGGACAGTCTTAGTCGGTCCTACGAGCAGTACTTC
TRBV2	.	.	TRBJ1-2	CASSITGTPNYGYTF	TGTGCCAGCAGTATTACCGGGACACCAAACTATGGCTACACCTTC
TRBV7-9	.	.	TRBJ1-2	CSSSLGVRLSGYTF	TGTTCCAGCAGCTTAGGAGTCAGGCTTTCTGGCTACACCTTC
TRBV18	.	.	TRBJ1-2	CASSPPDSINYGYTF	TGTGCCAGCTCACCACCGGACAGCATCAACTATGGCTACACCTTC
TRBV27	few	TRBD2	TRBJ2-6	CASSLSPLAGERYGANVLTF	TGTGCCAGCAGTTTAAGCCCTCTAGCGGGGGAGAGGTATGGGGCCAACGTCCTGACTTTC